The rows below give T cell receptor beta chains drawn from one sample of a study of regulatory T cells in long-lasting Graves disease. From the multiplex PCR reads, TCRdb called clonotypes with MiXCR, one entry per CDR3 protein. Counted here are about 660,000 distinct CDR3 sequences, about 30% occurring once; the ten biggest clones make up around 42%. The material was peripheral blood mononuclear cells (PBMCs), obtained when the disease was refractory, from a patient treated with antithyroid drugs. Receptors originate from a female donor with Graves disease. CDR3s include the opening cysteine and the closing phenylalanine or tryptophan. The D gene is left open where the match is weak. The size of a clone is reported for some rows only, either as once, few or many, or as a class for expanded clones.

few NA TRBJ2-5 TRBV7-2 CASSFFRRVQETQYF TGTGCCAGCAGCTTTTTTCGCAGGGTCCAAGAGACCCAGTACTTC
many TRBD1 TRBJ2-2 TRBV12-3/TRBV12-4 CASTDRGSNTGELFF TGTGCCAGCACCGACAGGGGATCGAACACCGGGGAGCTGTTTTTT
NA NA TRBJ2-7 TRBV13 CASSTQPQRDPYEQYF TGTGCCAGCAGCACCCAACCCCAACGAGATCCATACGAGCAGTACTTC
NA TRBD1 TRBJ2-2 TRBV6-2/TRBV6-3 CASKRQGEKMTGELFF TGTGCCAGCAAACGACAGGGCGAAAAAATGACCGGGGAGCTGTTTTTT
many NA TRBJ2-5 TRBV11-2 CASRWKETQYF TGTGCCAGCAGGTGGAAAGAGACCCAGTACTTC
few NA TRBJ1-1 TRBV6-2/TRBV6-3 CASSYPRGSEAFF TGTGCCAGCAGTTACCCTCGGGGTAGTGAAGCTTTCTTT
few TRBD1 TRBJ1-2 TRBV20-1 CSATAGTGDNYGYTF TGCAGTGCAACTGCCGGGACAGGGGACAATTATGGCTACACCTTC
few TRBD1 TRBJ1-1 TRBV20-1 CSAELLQGANTEAFF TGCAGTGCTGAGCTCCTACAGGGGGCGAACACTGAAGCTTTCTTT
many TRBD1 TRBJ2-2 TRBV2 CASRTGGDTGELFF TGTGCCAGCAGGACAGGGGGGGACACCGGGGAGCTGTTTTTT
many NA TRBJ1-2 TRBV30 CAWSRSQGPYTF TGTGCCTGGAGTCGAAGTCAGGGCCCCTACACCTTC
NA NA TRBJ1-3 TRBV12-3/TRBV12-4 CASSYPGAGNTIYF TGTGCCAGCAGTTATCCGGGAGCTGGAAACACCATATATTTT
NA NA TRBJ2-2 TRBV29-1 CSVDDLTGELFF TGCAGCGTTGACGACTTAACCGGGGAGCTGTTTTTT
NA NA TRBJ1-1 TRBV19 CASSTPLGSEAFF TGTGCCAGTAGTACTCCCCTAGGATCTGAAGCTTTCTTT
few NA TRBJ2-7 TRBV15 CATSWDSYEQYF TGTGCCACCAGCTGGGACTCCTACGAGCAGTACTTC
NA NA TRBJ2-7 TRBV20-1 CSAPRWTCYEQYF TGCAGTGCTCCGAGATGGACTTGCTACGAGCAGTACTTC
NA NA TRBJ2-1 TRBV20-1 CSANKKRTVPLYNEQFF TGCAGTGCTAACAAAAAACGGACAGTACCACTTTACAATGAGCAGTTCTTC
few NA TRBJ1-2 TRBV25-1 CASSKTGANYGYTF TGTGCCAGCAGTAAAACGGGAGCTAACTATGGCTACACCTTC
few TRBD2 TRBJ2-5 TRBV7-9 CASSWDRAGEETQYF TGTGCCAGCAGCTGGGATCGGGCGGGAGAAGAGACCCAGTACTTC
many TRBD2 TRBJ2-7 TRBV6-1 CASGLAGIYEQYF TGTGCCAGTGGACTAGCGGGAATATACGAGCAGTACTTC
NA NA TRBJ2-3 TRBV20-1 CSARAEGNTQYF TGCAGTGCTAGAGCGGAGGGAAATACGCAGTATTTT
NA TRBD2 TRBJ2-7 TRBV19 CASSHYGTSGSPHEQYF TGTGCCAGTAGTCATTACGGGACTAGCGGGAGTCCGCACGAGCAGTACTTC
few NA TRBJ2-6 TRBV19 CASSTQGSGANVLTF TGTGCCAGTAGCACCCAGGGGTCTGGGGCCAACGTCCTGACTTTC
few NA TRBJ2-7 TRBV7-3 CASRERGPSYEQYF TGTGCCAGCAGGGAAAGGGGACCCTCGTACGAGCAGTACTTC
NA NA TRBJ1-4 TRBV15 CATSRVAQVNEKLFF TGTGCCACCAGCAGAGTTGCACAGGTGAATGAAAAACTGTTTTTT
few NA TRBJ1-5 TRBV6-1 CASIPGRLSNQPQHF TGTGCCAGCATACCGGGGCGACTTAGCAATCAGCCCCAGCATTTT
few NA TRBJ2-5 TRBV19 CASSMSLLGRETQYF TGTGCCAGTAGTATGTCCCTCCTGGGGAGGGAGACCCAGTACTTC
few TRBD1 TRBJ2-7 TRBV10-3 CAISRDRDEQYF TGTGCCATCAGCCGGGACAGGGACGAGCAGTACTTC
few NA TRBJ2-5 TRBV20-1 CSARPPGPAQETQYF TGCAGTGCTAGACCACCGGGACCGGCTCAAGAGACCCAGTACTTC
NA TRBD1 TRBJ1-1 TRBV13 CASSFRGGSEAFF TGTGCCAGCAGCTTCAGGGGGGGGTCTGAAGCTTTCTTT
NA NA TRBJ1-1 TRBV19 CASKTANTEAFF TGTGCCAGTAAAACAGCGAACACTGAAGCTTTCTTT
NA TRBD1 TRBJ1-2 TRBV5-1 CASSPTGGRQYGYTF TGCGCCAGCAGCCCAACAGGGGGTAGACAGTATGGCTACACCTTC
many TRBD1 TRBJ1-1 TRBV28 CASSSPGQGYTEAFF TGTGCCAGCAGTTCTCCGGGACAGGGTTACACTGAAGCTTTCTTT
once NA TRBJ1-3 TRBV5-1 CASSFVSGPGNTIYF TGCGCCAGCAGCTTCGTCTCGGGGCCAGGAAACACCATATATTTT
NA NA TRBJ2-7 TRBV7-9 CASSLDGLINEQYF TGTGCCAGCAGCTTAGATGGTCTTATCAACGAGCAGTACTTC
NA NA TRBJ1-3 TRBV27 CASKFSSGNTIYF TGTGCCAGCAAATTTAGCTCTGGAAACACCATATATTTT
NA NA TRBJ1-1 TRBV30 CAWKKGEAFF TGTGCCTGGAAAAAGGGTGAAGCTTTCTTT
few TRBD1 TRBJ1-1 TRBV13 CASSREGARILKGWNTEAFF TGTGCCAGCAGCCGTGAGGGGGCGAGAATACTGAAAGGATGGAACACTGAAGCTTTCTTT
NA NA TRBJ1-1 TRBV9 CASSVSGTPTEAFF TGTGCCAGCAGCGTATCCGGGACCCCAACTGAAGCTTTCTTT
many NA TRBJ2-7 TRBV2 CASSERYTSYEQYF TGTGCCAGCAGTGAGAGGTACACCTCCTACGAGCAGTACTTC
NA TRBD1 TRBJ1-1 TRBV4-2 CASSELTGTGGSEAFF TGTGCCAGCAGCGAACTTACGGGGACAGGGGGGTCTGAAGCTTTCTTT
NA NA TRBJ1-1 TRBV7-9 CASSWQTEAFF TGTGCCAGCAGCTGGCAAACTGAAGCTTTCTTT
many TRBD2 TRBJ2-7 TRBV28 CASSRTSGSSMSYEQYF TGTGCCAGCAGCCGGACTAGCGGGAGCTCAATGTCCTACGAGCAGTACTTC
many NA TRBJ2-5 TRBV7-2 CASNPRAGGKTQYF TGTGCCAGCAACCCCAGAGCGGGTGGGAAGACCCAGTACTTC
many NA TRBJ1-5 TRBV28 CASSLAGFNQPQHF TGTGCCAGCAGTTTAGCTGGTTTCAATCAGCCCCAGCATTTT
NA NA TRBJ1-5 TRBV20-1 CSANNMNNQPQHF TGCAGTGCTAATAACATGAACAATCAGCCCCAGCATTTT
NA NA TRBJ1-2 TRBV24-1 CATSDPGTNYGYTF TGTGCCACCAGTGATCCCGGAACAAACTATGGCTACACCTTC
NA NA TRBJ2-5 TRBV20-1 CSARDARQHQETQYF TGCAGTGCTAGAGATGCCCGGCAGCACCAAGAGACCCAGTACTTC
few TRBD1 TRBJ1-6 TRBV6-2/TRBV6-3 CASSTSQGSYNSPLHF TGTGCCAGCAGTACTTCACAGGGGTCCTATAATTCACCCCTCCACTTT
many NA TRBJ1-1 TRBV6-1 CASSELRDTEAFF TGTGCCAGCAGTGAGCTCAGGGACACTGAAGCTTTCTTT
few NA TRBJ2-7 TRBV20-1 CSVGSYEQYF TGCAGTGTGGGCTCCTACGAGCAGTACTTC
NA NA TRBJ2-7 TRBV20-1 CSAAPGPTYEQYF TGCAGTGCCGCCCCCGGGCCAACCTACGAGCAGTACTTC